Shown below are 9 T cell receptor beta chains from a single sample sequenced in a study of low-dose radiotherapy and immunotherapy resistance in tumors (dated by TCRdb to 2021 to 2024). Sequencing used an Illumina HiSeq 2500. First-strand cDNA was synthesized with Superscript III and a set of TRAV- and TRBV-specific primers, covering both TCRalpha and TCRbeta chains. TCRs were amplified for around 20 PCR cycles with Phusion, using a constant-region primer paired with the adapter attached to the V primers. TCRdb applied fastp at Q25 and MiXCR to the public reads, then kept only in-frame beta chains. CDR3 protein sequences are deduplicated, and each keeps its most common genes and DNA. The sample data list more than 70,000 distinct CDR3 sequences, and 20% to 25% of these were observed just once. The ten largest account for 13% of the sample. The label giving this sample's time point can be read as: after trial treatment. Reading the label with the study, this specimen's treatment or condition is: LDRT plus nivolumab, ipilimumab, low-dose cyclophosphamide and aspirin (RACIN trial).

The starting material was PBMCs, obtained after low-dose radiotherapy plus immunotherapy. The origin of the receptors is a female donor with ovarian cancer.

The J gene is TRBJ1-1, the V gene TRBV6-2 or TRBV6-3; D is possibly TRBD1 (6 bases). There are 16 residues in the CDR3. Trimming cost V 3 bases and J 4 bases, with 18 bases left between them. Germline lookup yields CDR1 MNHEY and CDR2 SVGEGT. CDR3 sequence: CASSYSQQGRGTEAFF. DNA for the CDR3: TGTGCCAGCAGTTATTCCCAACAGGGTCGAGGCACTGAAGCTTTCTTT.

This clonotype was counted at least ten times. J is TRBJ2-6 and V is TRBV7-9, with D hard to call. The CDR3 runs to 15 residues. Germline loops: CDR1 SEHNR, CDR2 FQNEAQ (reference sequence). The V gene lost 4 bases and the J gene lost 0 bases, with 7 bases spanning the gap. As DNA, the CDR3 is TGTGCCAGCAGCTCCCTAGACTCTGGGGCCAACGTCCTGACTTTC. Its translation: CASSSLDSGANVLTF.

This clonotype showed up many times. The chain joins TRBV7-9 to TRBJ1-2; 8 bases agree with TRBD1. Germline V gene data show CDR1 as SEHNR and CDR2 as FQNEAQ (reference sequence). CDR3 length: 13 residues. With 0 bases clipped from V and 10 bases from J, the junction kept 4 bases outside the gene matches. In nucleotides, the CDR3 is TGTGCCAGCAGCTTAGCAGGGCAGGGGGCCTACACCTTC. Encoded protein: CASSLAGQGAYTF.

This clonotype was detected a few times. The genes are TRBV30 and TRBJ1-1; tentative D call: TRBD1 (6 bases). The CDR3 spans 13 residues. Germline assignment: CDR1 GTSNPN and CDR2 SVGIG (reference sequence). Trimming shortened V by 5 bases and J by 0 bases, and 10 bases separated the two germline ends. The CDR3: CAWGTTMNTEAFF. The CDR3 DNA reads TGTGCCTGGGGGACAACGATGAACACTGAAGCTTTCTTT. The whole variable domain, remainder taken from reference TRBV30 and TRBJ1-1, is SQTIHQWPATLVQPVGSPLSLECTVEGTSNPNLYWYRQAAGRGLQLLFYSVGIGQISSEVPQNLSASRPQDRQFILSSKKLLLSDSGFYLCAWGTTMNTEAFFGQGTRLTVV.

Ten or more counts support this clonotype. A read error may account for a junction end that differs from germline. The chain uses TRBV5-1 and TRBJ2-5, with D hard to call. This CDR3 is built from 11 residues. Germline lookup yields CDR1 SGHRS and CDR2 YFSETQ. This chain's CDR3 is CASSLAETQYF. CDR3 bases: TGTGCCAGCAGCTTGGCAGAGACCCAGTACTTC. The variable domain in full, with the rest retrieved from reference TRBV5-1 and TRBJ2-5, is KAGVTQTPRYLIKTRGQQVTLSCSPISGHRSVSWYQQTPGQGLQFLFEYFSETQRNKGNFPGRFSGRQFSNSRSEMNVSTLELGDSALYLCASSLAETQYFGPGTRLLVL.

Many counts were recorded for this clonotype. The chain links TRBV5-1 to TRBJ2-1, with unresolved D. The ends were cut back, 1 base at V and 5 bases at J, with 13 bases in the middle. Germline V gene lookup returns CDR1 SGHRS and CDR2 YFSETQ. The CDR3 spans 15 residues. CDR3 sequence (DNA): TGCGCCAGCAGCTTGACTGCTGGAGTTCACAATGAGCAGTTCTTC. The encoded protein is CASSLTAGVHNEQFF.

This clonotype was observed a single time. This rearrangement joins TRBV9 to TRBJ2-3; possible D gene TRBD2, 6 bases. The CDR3 sequence is 16 residues long. Germline V gene data show CDR1 as SGDLS and CDR2 as YYNGEE. The V and J ends lost 7 bases and 0 bases respectively, with 18 bases between them. For the CDR3, the DNA is TGTGCCAGCCAAAGAACCGGCAGCGGGAGCACAGATACGCAGTATTTT. This translates into CASQRTGSGSTDTQYF.

This clonotype was seen repeatedly, ten times or more. The V and J genes are TRBV28 and TRBJ2-5, with 10 positions matching TRBD1. With V trimmed by 9 bases and J by 1 base, 8 bases remained unmatched. The germline gives CDR1 MDHEN, CDR2 SYDVKM. The CDR3 extends over 15 amino acids. CDR3 sequence: CASIRGTGAQETQYF. For the CDR3, the DNA is TGTGCCAGTATACGAGGGACAGGGGCCCAAGAGACCCAGTACTTC. Combining the CDR3 with reference TRBV28 and TRBJ2-5 gives the whole variable domain DVKVTQSSRYLVKRTGEKVFLECVQDMDHENMFWYRQDPGLGLRLIYFSYDVKMKEKGDIPEGYSVSREKKERFSLILESASTNQTSMYLCASIRGTGAQETQYFGPGTRLLVL.

The sample holds many counts of this clonotype. The chain uses TRBV5-4 and TRBJ2-4, with no clear D. With 0 bases removed from V and 8 bases from J, the gap between germline ends came to 9 bases. The germline gives CDR1 SGHNT, CDR2 YYREEE (reference sequence). CDR3 length: 13 residues. For the CDR3, the DNA is TGTGCCAGCAGCTTGGATATCCGAGACATTCAGTACTTC. Amino acid sequence: CASSLDIRDIQYF.